The 27 T cell receptor beta chains presented below share a single source sample, sequenced in a study of beta chain features in type 1 diabetes. Reverse transcription of all isolated RNA meant that expressed TCRB transcripts were sequenced. Clones were sequenced by immunoSEQ multiplex PCR, and TCRdb holds only the in-frame ones, with some missing. The data hold 120,000 to 150,000 clones, with about 13% observed a single time. These receptors lack a known antigen. Study outcomes and limitations: TCRB CDR3s were moderately but significantly shorter in Type 1 diabetes patients in all four CD4+ subsets.

The sequenced material came from central memory CD4+ T cells from blood. The receptor set was obtained from a man between 18 and 29 years old with type 1 diabetes.

The chain couples TRBV5-4 to TRBJ2-7; D remains unclear. CDR3 length: 14 amino acids. Deletions cut 4 bases from V and 2 bases from J, with 13 bases between. CDR1 is SGHNT and CDR2 is YYREEE in the germline V gene (reference sequence). CDR3 sequence: CASSLWTDAYEQYF. CDR3 bases: TGTGCCAGCAGCCTCTGGACGGATGCCTACGAGCAGTACTTC.

J is TRBJ2-3 and V is TRBV27, with D possibly being TRBD2 (5 bases). The germline CDR1 and CDR2 sequences are MNHEY and SMNVEV (reference sequence). Trimming cost V 4 bases and J 2 bases, with 10 bases left between them. The CDR3 runs 14 residues. In DNA form, the CDR3 reads TGTGCCAGCAGTTATGGAGGTTACACAGATACGCAGTATTTT. Translation gives CASSYGGYTDTQYF.

The V call is TRBV11-1, the J call TRBJ1-5; 10 bases are shared with TRBD1. CDR1 SGHAT and CDR2 FQDESV come from the germline V gene (reference sequence). The CDR3 runs to 13 residues. Germline trimming cut 4 bases from V and 7 bases from J; bases unmatched to any gene: 1. The CDR3 reads CASSSDRGQPQHF. CDR3 bases: TGTGCCAGCAGCTCGGACAGGGGGCAGCCCCAGCATTTT.

This clone came up a few times. The rearrangement joins TRBV7-9 to TRBJ1-1; 7 bases are a match to TRBD1. CDR1 is SEHNR and CDR2 is FQNEAQ in the germline V gene (reference sequence). V was clipped by 4 bases and J by 4 bases; unmatched bases: 6. This CDR3 has 14 amino acids. As DNA, the CDR3 is TGTGCCAGCAGCTCCGTCAGGGACAGCACTGAAGCTTTCTTT. Translation gives CASSSVRDSTEAFF.

This clone was counted between two and nine times. V usage is TRBV25-1 and J usage is TRBJ2-2; 7 nucleotides align to TRBD2. CDR3 size: 17 residues. The junction had 10 bases not matched to a gene; V was cut back by 0 bases and J by 6 bases. Looked up from germline, CDR1 is MGHDK and CDR2 is SYGVNS. This chain's CDR3 is CASSEYGRGAKSGELFF. In DNA form, the CDR3 reads TGTGCCAGCAGTGAATATGGGAGGGGCGCTAAATCCGGGGAGCTGTTTTTT.

The rearrangement links TRBV29-1 to TRBJ1-5; D is possibly TRBD1 (6 bases). Looked up from germline, CDR1 is SQVTM and CDR2 is ANQGSEA. Trimming took 6 bases from V and 7 from J, leaving 28 bases between them. The CDR3 is made up of 17 amino acids. For the CDR3, the DNA is TGCAGCGTCACCACGGTAGGGTGGGGCAGGGGAGAGCAGCCCCAGCATTTT. It specifies CSVTTVGWGRGEQPQHF.

Note on this clone: One base separates it from a far larger clone, so it is likely a read error. The rearrangement uses TRBV30 and TRBJ1-1; no firm D call. The germline V gene encodes CDR1 GTSNPN and CDR2 SVGIG (reference sequence). This CDR3 region has 14 residues. Trimming took 7 bases from V and 0 from J, leaving 15 bases between them. The CDR3 DNA sequence: TGTGCCTTGTCCCGAGAGAGGCTGAACACTGAAGCTTTCTTT. Encoded protein: CALSRERLNTEAFF.

A few counts support this clone. The chain carries TRBV7-6 and TRBJ1-1; 8 bases align to TRBD1. The germline V gene has CDR1 SGHVS and CDR2 FNYEAQ. J lost 6 bases, V lost 4 bases, and 13 bases had no gene match. The CDR3 length is 16 residues. The CDR3 spells CASSSRQGSPWAEAFF. DNA for the CDR3: TGTGCCAGCAGCTCCCGACAGGGGTCCCCCTGGGCTGAAGCTTTCTTT.

This clone has more than one count but fewer than ten. The DNA of the CDR3 is TGTGCCAGCAGGGGTGTCACTGAAGCTTTCTTT. It codes for CASRGVTEAFF. The chain joins TRBV28 to TRBJ1-1; D remains unclear. The CDR3 is made up of 11 amino acids. The germline V gene encodes CDR1 MDHEN and CDR2 SYDVKM. V lost 6 bases and J lost 4, with 6 bases in between.

Only a few counts were recorded for this clone. As DNA, the CDR3 is TGTGCCTGGAGTGGAGACAGGCGGCAGCCCCAGCATTTT. Its translation: CAWSGDRRQPQHF. V gene TRBV30 combines with J gene TRBJ1-5; D perhaps matches TRBD1 (6 bases). The germline CDR1 and CDR2 sequences are GTSNPN and SVGIG (reference sequence). V was pared by 1 base and J by 7 bases, with 11 bases between. The CDR3 is made up of 13 amino acids.

This clone has a handful of counts. The genes are TRBV15 and TRBJ2-5; 8 bases are shared with TRBD2. Trimming removed 3 bases from V and 2 bases from J; junction bases left unmatched: 11. The V gene's germline CDR1 is LNHNV and CDR2 YYDKDF (reference sequence). The CDR3 runs 17 residues. The CDR3 reads CATSRASGTREQETQYF. The CDR3, as DNA: TGTGCCACCAGCAGGGCCTCCGGGACTAGAGAACAAGAGACCCAGTACTTC.

V usage is TRBV7-2 and J usage is TRBJ2-1; 9 bases agree with TRBD2. Unmatched junction bases numbered 10, after V lost 8 bases and J lost 2 bases. The CDR3 is made up of 16 amino acids. Germline values: CDR1 SGHTA, CDR2 FQGNSA. The CDR3 DNA sequence: TGTGCCAGCTCTCGAGTTAGCGGGGGCGCCTACAATGAGCAGTTCTTC. Its translation is CASSRVSGGAYNEQFF.

This clone was counted a few times. This chain uses TRBV28 with TRBJ1-1, with D hard to call. V was pared by 5 bases and J by 0 bases, with 10 bases between. The CDR3 consists of 14 residues. Germline values: CDR1 MDHEN, CDR2 SYDVKM. The CDR3 DNA sequence: TGTGCCAGCAGTCCGGTGGGCTTGAACACTGAAGCTTTCTTT. Translation: CASSPVGLNTEAFF.

The V call is TRBV7-8, the J call TRBJ2-3; 9 bases fit TRBD2. The V gene's germline CDR1 is SGHVS and CDR2 FQNEAQ. V shed 0 bases, J shed 4 bases, and the junction held 17 bases outside the gene matches. The CDR3 has 20 residues. For the CDR3, the DNA is TGTGCCAGCAGCTTAGCCAGGTGGCTAGCGGGGCCACGCATGCCAGATACGCAGTATTTT. Residues: CASSLARWLAGPRMPDTQYF. The full variable domain, in which reference TRBV7-8 and TRBJ2-3 provide the parts outside the CDR3, is GAGVSQSPRYKVAKRGQDVALRCDPISGHVSLFWYQQALGQGPEFLTYFQNEAQLDKSGLPSDRFFAERPEGSVSTLKIQRTQQEDSAVYLCASSLARWLAGPRMPDTQYFGPGTRLTVL.

This clone showed up just a few times. The chain employs TRBV5-4 and TRBJ2-3; 9 bases agree with TRBD2. The V gene's germline CDR1 is SGHNT and CDR2 YYREEE (reference sequence). The length of the CDR3 is 16 residues. The V segment lost 4 bases and the J segment 6 bases; nucleotides outside the gene matches: 12. CDR3 coding DNA: TGTGCCAGCAGCCCCCGCAGTAGCGGGGGTGAGGATACGCAGTATTTT. Translated: CASSPRSSGGEDTQYF.

This clone was detected only a few times. V usage is TRBV5-6 and J usage is TRBJ2-5; unclear D gene. There are 14 residues in the CDR3. Germline values: CDR1 SGHDT, CDR2 YYEEEE. The V and J ends lost 3 bases and 1 base respectively, with 10 bases between them. This CDR3 reads CASSSPAVQETQYF. In DNA form, the CDR3 reads TGTGCCAGCAGCTCCCCGGCGGTCCAAGAGACCCAGTACTTC.

This sequence joins TRBV5-1 and TRBJ1-6, with 8 bases identical to TRBD1. The CDR3 totals 16 residues. Germline CDR1 and CDR2: SGHRS and YFSETQ. With V trimmed by 4 bases and J by 5 bases, 8 bases remained unmatched. The CDR3 loop reads CASSPGQGKNNSPLHF. CDR3 nucleotide sequence: TGCGCCAGCAGCCCCGGACAGGGTAAAAATAATTCACCCCTCCACTTT.

The rearrangement joins TRBV18 to TRBJ2-1; TRBD1 is a possible D gene (5 bases). V was clipped by 3 bases and J by 1 base, with 7 bases between them. Germline values: CDR1 KGHSH, CDR2 LQKENI. CDR3 length equals 14 residues. The CDR3 bases are TGTGCCAGCTCACCGCAGGGTTCCTACAATGAGCAGTTCTTC. It encodes CASSPQGSYNEQFF.

The rearrangement joins TRBV7-9 to TRBJ2-7; D is perhaps TRBD1 (5 bases). CDR3 size: 12 residues. In germline, CDR1 is SEHNR, CDR2 FQNEAQ (reference sequence). Trimming stripped 5 bases from V and 3 bases from J, with 8 bases between. This chain's CDR3 is CASSTGHYEQYF. In DNA, the CDR3 is TGTGCCAGCAGCACTGGACACTACGAGCAGTACTTC.

The rearrangement links TRBV28 to TRBJ1-2; D ambiguous. The germline gives CDR1 MDHEN, CDR2 SYDVKM. The ends were cut back, 2 bases at V and 8 bases at J, with 15 bases in the middle. The CDR3 covers 14 residues. CDR3 protein: CASSLIALGGGYTF. CDR3 bases: TGTGCCAGCAGTTTAATAGCCCTGGGAGGAGGCTACACCTTC.

This clone was counted between two and nine times. This rearrangement joins TRBV5-1 to TRBJ2-1, with D unresolved. Germline V gives CDR1 SGHRS, CDR2 YFSETQ. The CDR3 extends over 15 amino acids. V lost 0 bases and J 2 bases, leaving 9 bases between the germline ends. CDR3 DNA sequence: TGCGCCAGCAGCTTGGTAACTCTTACCTACAATGAGCAGTTCTTC. Translating gives CASSLVTLTYNEQFF.

In this sample, this clone turned up many times. V usage is TRBV19 and J usage is TRBJ2-7; 12 nucleotides agree with TRBD1. CDR3 length: 17 residues. CDR1 and CDR2 from the germline V gene are LNHDA and SQIVND (reference sequence). V lost 6 bases and J lost 4; bases outside the gene matches: 13. CDR3 region: CASSAWGQGAREYEQYF. CDR3 in DNA: TGTGCCAGTAGCGCCTGGGGACAGGGGGCGAGGGAGTACGAGCAGTACTTC. The entire variable domain, with the rest obtained from reference TRBV19 and TRBJ2-7, is as follows: DGGITQSPKYLFRKEGQNVTLSCEQNLNHDAMYWYRQDPGQGLRLIYYSQIVNDFQKGDIAEGYSVSREKKESFPLTVTSAQKNPTAFYLCASSAWGQGAREYEQYFGPGTRLTVT.

Concerning this clone: The sample carries other DNA sequences with the same CDR3. The chain combines TRBV25-1 with TRBJ1-3; TRBD1 agrees at 7 bases. Germline CDR1 MGHDK, CDR2 SYGVNS. The trim removed 4 bases at V and 4 bases at J, leaving 4 bases unmatched. The CDR3 loop spans 14 amino acids. CDR3 DNA sequence: TGTGCCAGCAGTGGAGGGGGCCAGGGAAACACCATATATTTT. Translation gives CASSGGGQGNTIYF. Full variable domain (rest looked up from reference TRBV25-1 and TRBJ1-3): EADIYQTPRYLVIGTGKKITLECSQTMGHDKMYWYQQDPGMELHLIHYSYGVNSTEKGDLSSESTVSRIRTEHFPLTLESARPSHTSQYLCASSGGGQGNTIYFGEGSWLTVV.

V and J are TRBV30 and TRBJ1-1, with 7 bases lining up with TRBD1. This CDR3 spans 15 amino acids. Germline CDR1 GTSNPN, CDR2 SVGIG (reference sequence). Trimming took 3 bases from V and 8 from J; bases not matched to a gene: 15. CDR3 loop: CAWRRGGTGVGEAFF. The CDR3 DNA sequence: TGTGCCTGGAGGAGAGGCGGAACAGGGGTTGGGGAAGCTTTCTTT. The full variable domain, completed using reference TRBV30 and TRBJ1-1, is SQTIHQWPATLVQPVGSPLSLECTVEGTSNPNLYWYRQAAGRGLQLLFYSVGIGQISSEVPQNLSASRPQDRQFILSSKKLLLSDSGFYLCAWRRGGTGVGEAFFGQGTRLTVV.

With respect to this clone: A much bigger clone sits one base away, suggesting this may be a read error. Other nucleotide sequences from this sample produce the same CDR3. The rearrangement links TRBV30 to TRBJ2-3, with 12 bases lining up with TRBD2. Germline assignment: CDR1 GTSNPN and CDR2 SVGIG (reference sequence). The CDR3 covers 13 residues. J was trimmed by 7 bases and V by 5 bases; bases with no gene match: 4. The CDR3 DNA reads TGTGCCTGGCTAGCGGGGGGGGGAAATACGCAGTATTTT. The encoded protein is CAWLAGGGNTQYF.

V usage is TRBV11-3 and J usage is TRBJ2-1, with D possibly being TRBD1 or TRBD2 (5 bases each). Germline V gene sequence: CDR1 SGHNT, CDR2 YENEEA. The ends were cut back, 5 bases at V and 4 bases at J, with 18 bases in the middle. The CDR3 is 16 residues long. The CDR3 sequence is CASSPEPAGSYNEQFF. Written as DNA, the CDR3 is TGTGCCAGCAGCCCCGAGCCGGCAGGGAGTTACAATGAGCAGTTCTTC.

The chain uses TRBV5-1 and TRBJ1-2; D perhaps matches TRBD1 (5 bases). Trimming shortened V by 2 bases and J by 4 bases, and 9 bases separated the two germline ends. The CDR3 contains 13 residues. The germline CDR1 and CDR2 sequences are SGHRS and YFSETQ. Here the CDR3 reads CASSFDGGYGYTF. DNA of the CDR3: TGCGCCAGCAGCTTTGACGGGGGCTATGGCTACACCTTC.